Listed here are 31 T cell receptor beta chains from one sample, sequenced in a study of blood T cell repertoires in COVID-19. Clones were read by immunoSEQ multiplex PCR, and TCRdb kept only the in-frame ones, dropping some. The sample shows 72,000 or so clones, 75% to 85% of them seen only once. Sequences were obtained from peripheral blood. Receptors were obtained from a man between 70 and 80 years old who had recovered from COVID-19.

V gene TRBV5-1 combines with J gene TRBJ2-5, with TRBD1 matching over 8 bases. The trim removed 8 bases at V and 5 bases at J, leaving 11 bases unmatched. Germline CDR1 is SGHRS and CDR2 is YFSETQ. This CDR3 comprises 14 residues. CDR3 nucleotides: TGCGCCAGTAACCGACAGGGGATGCTTGAGACCCAGTACTTC. Its translation is CASNRQGMLETQYF.

This chain uses TRBV5-1 with TRBJ2-6, with TRBD1 matching 10 bases. There are 18 residues in the CDR3. From germline, CDR1 is SGHRS and CDR2 YFSETQ. V dropped 3 bases and J dropped 4; count of bases not matched to a gene: 10. The CDR3 reads CASSWTGTGASGANVLTF. The DNA for the CDR3 is TGCGCCAGCAGCTGGACCGGGACAGGGGCCTCGGGGGCCAACGTCCTGACTTTC.

This chain joins TRBV19 and TRBJ2-7, with D possibly TRBD2 on 6 matching bases. The CDR3 is 15 residues long. Germline values: CDR1 LNHDA, CDR2 SQIVND (reference sequence). V was clipped by 4 bases and J by 7 bases, with 20 bases between them. The CDR3 DNA reads as TGTGCCAGTAGTAACTACCGGGACGGGGGTGAGGAGCAGTACTTC. Residues: CASSNYRDGGEEQYF.

This chain joins TRBV6-5 and TRBJ2-7; D perhaps matches TRBD1 (6 bases). Trimming stripped 0 bases from V and 9 bases from J, with 21 bases between. The length of the CDR3 is 16 residues. Germline assignment: CDR1 MNHEY and CDR2 SVGAGI. The CDR3 DNA follows: TGTGCCAGCAGTTACTCGATTTCCTGGGACCAGGGGAGGCAGTACTTC. Protein: CASSYSISWDQGRQYF.

The rearrangement joins TRBV27 to TRBJ2-3; 8 nucleotides match TRBD1. Germline trimming cut 5 bases from V and 5 bases from J; bases unmatched to any gene: 18. The CDR3 is made up of 18 amino acids. Germline CDR1 and CDR2: MNHEY and SMNVEV (reference sequence). The CDR3 protein is CASSMAVWTGTEGDTQYF. The CDR3 DNA sequence: TGTGCCAGCAGTATGGCCGTCTGGACAGGGACTGAAGGAGATACGCAGTATTTT.

The chain carries TRBV5-1 and TRBJ2-5; 9 bases align to TRBD1. V trimming: 7 bases; J trimming: 5 bases; junction bases outside the gene matches: 9. The CDR3 covers 14 residues. Germline CDR1 is SGHRS and CDR2 is YFSETQ. CDR3 in DNA: TGCGCCAGCCACCGGGACAGGGTAGGGGAGACCCAGTACTTC. Amino acids: CASHRDRVGETQYF. The whole variable domain, filled in from reference TRBV5-1 and TRBJ2-5, reads KAGVTQTPRYLIKTRGQQVTLSCSPISGHRSVSWYQQTPGQGLQFLFEYFSETQRNKGNFPGRFSGRQFSNSRSEMNVSTLELGDSALYLCASHRDRVGETQYFGPGTRLLVL.

The rearrangement links TRBV19 to TRBJ2-2; TRBD2 aligns across 12 bases. The germline V gene has CDR1 LNHDA and CDR2 SQIVND (reference sequence). Losses at the gene ends were 6 bases for V and 6 bases for J; bases not matched to a gene: 11. The CDR3 contains 17 residues. CDR3: CASSPGLAGRRSGELFF. CDR3 sequence (DNA): TGTGCCAGTAGCCCGGGACTAGCGGGTCGGCGGTCCGGGGAGCTGTTTTTT.

This clone was picked up one time. The gene calls are TRBV11-2 and TRBJ2-2; 7 bases line up with TRBD1. With 1 base clipped from V and 0 bases from J, the junction kept 11 bases outside the gene matches. This CDR3 has 19 residues. Germline CDR1 is SGHAT and CDR2 is FQNNGV. The CDR3 here is CASSLARTGQMPNTGELFF. CDR3 nucleotide sequence: TGTGCCAGCAGCTTAGCCAGGACAGGCCAGATGCCGAACACCGGGGAGCTGTTTTTT.

This chain joins TRBV29-1 and TRBJ2-3; D gene uncertain. CDR1 is SQVTM and CDR2 is ANQGSEA in the germline V gene. Deletions cut 2 bases from V and 0 bases from J, with 15 bases between. The CDR3 runs to 16 residues. CDR3 in amino acids: CSVELWQTTSTDTQYF. In nucleotides, the CDR3 is TGCAGCGTTGAACTGTGGCAGACAACTAGCACAGATACGCAGTATTTT.

V and J are TRBV6-5 and TRBJ1-1, with a possible D match to TRBD1 (5 bases). The V end lost 4 bases, the J end lost 3 bases, and 12 bases lay between the germline ends. The CDR3 sequence is 14 residues long. Per the germline V gene, CDR1 is MNHEY and CDR2 is SVGAGI. CDR3 residues: CASSSAGTHTEAFF. The CDR3 nucleotides read TGTGCCAGCAGTTCTGCAGGGACTCACACTGAAGCTTTCTTT.

The CDR3 nucleotides read TGTGCCAGCAGTTTTGGGCGAAATAGCAATCAGCCCCAGCATTTT. This gives the protein CASSFGRNSNQPQHF. The genes are TRBV28 and TRBJ1-5; D is ambiguous. V was clipped by 3 bases and J by 0 bases, with 9 bases between them. The CDR3 totals 15 residues. Germline assignment: CDR1 MDHEN and CDR2 SYDVKM.

The rearrangement joins TRBV7-9 to TRBJ2-3; 12 positions match TRBD2. V was clipped by 3 bases and J by 5 bases; unmatched bases: 12. The CDR3 totals 18 residues. Per germline, CDR1 SEHNR and CDR2 FQNEAQ (reference sequence). CDR3 sequence reads: CASSFTGTSGPRGDTQYF. The CDR3, as DNA: TGTGCCAGCAGCTTTACCGGGACTAGCGGGCCTCGGGGAGATACGCAGTATTTT.

The CDR3 nucleotides are TGTGCCAGCAGCCGGACAGGGAGTCAGCCCCAGCATTTT. As protein: CASSRTGSQPQHF. The chain combines TRBV6-5 with TRBJ1-5, with 8 bases fitting TRBD1. CDR3 size: 13 residues. The germline V gene has CDR1 MNHEY and CDR2 SVGAGI. The V gene end was trimmed by 6 bases and the J gene end by 6 bases; junction bases not matched to a gene: 4.

The J gene is TRBJ1-2, the V gene TRBV6-5; D is uncertain. Between the trimmed V and J ends, which lost 7 bases and 4 bases, there was a span of 19 bases. The length of the CDR3 is 15 residues. Germline CDR1 MNHEY, CDR2 SVGAGI. The CDR3 loop is CASTFRVRGGYGYTF. The CDR3 DNA is TGTGCCAGCACCTTTAGAGTCCGGGGAGGCTATGGCTACACCTTC.

V is TRBV28 and J is TRBJ2-1; tentatively, D is TRBD2 (8 bases). This CDR3 region has 16 residues. V lost 8 bases, J lost 0 bases, and 17 bases lay in between. Germline values: CDR1 MDHEN, CDR2 SYDVKM. The chain's CDR3 is CASPPGGTVSYNEQFF. The CDR3 nucleotides read TGTGCCAGCCCACCGGGGGGGACAGTCTCCTACAATGAGCAGTTCTTC.

This clone was recorded only once. The chain is built from TRBV29-1 and TRBJ1-2; D possibly corresponds to TRBD1 (5 bases). The CDR3 sequence is 14 residues long. CDR1 and CDR2 (germline): SQVTM, ANQGSEA. Trimming took 6 bases from V and 7 from J, leaving 21 bases between them. CDR3 protein: CSVPRYGGLGGYTF. For the CDR3, the DNA is TGCAGCGTCCCCAGGTACGGGGGATTAGGTGGCTACACCTTC.

The rearrangement uses TRBV5-8 and TRBJ2-7, with 8 nucleotides matching TRBD2. The CDR3 totals 14 residues. Germline V CDR1 and CDR2: SGHTS, YDEGEE. J was trimmed by 0 bases and V by 6 bases; bases with no gene match: 5. The CDR3 loop is CASKSGTSSYEQYF. The CDR3 DNA follows: TGTGCCAGCAAAAGCGGGACTAGCTCCTACGAGCAGTACTTC.

The genes are TRBV11-3 and TRBJ1-2, with D maybe TRBD1 (5 bases). V was clipped by 1 base and J by 3 bases, with 12 bases between them. The length of the CDR3 is 15 residues. Germline CDR1 reads SGHNT; CDR2 reads YENEEA. The CDR3 nucleotides are TGTGCCAGCAGCTTAGTCGGTTCGGGGGACTATGGCTACACCTTC. Translation gives CASSLVGSGDYGYTF.

This clone turned up a few times. V and J are TRBV9 and TRBJ2-7, with a weak D call TRBD1 (6 bases). This CDR3 has 13 residues. Germline V gene lookup returns CDR1 SGDLS and CDR2 YYNGEE. V lost 0 bases to trimming and J lost 4 bases, with 8 bases between them. CDR3 sequence: CASSVAGAYEQYF. The CDR3 nucleotides read TGTGCCAGCAGCGTAGCAGGGGCTTACGAGCAGTACTTC.

The chain combines TRBV5-1 with TRBJ2-2; weak D call: TRBD1 (6 bases). Trimming removed 2 bases at V and 1 base at J, with 9 bases between. Germline V gene lookup returns CDR1 SGHRS and CDR2 YFSETQ. The CDR3 contains 15 residues. The CDR3 DNA reads as TGCGCCAGCAGCTTAGGGGGACAGAACACCGGGGAGCTGTTTTTT. Translating gives CASSLGGQNTGELFF.

This clone is medium-sized in the sample. This sequence joins TRBV28 and TRBJ2-2; TRBD1 matches at 9 bases. The CDR3 spans 17 residues. The V gene's germline CDR1 is MDHEN and CDR2 SYDVKM. V was pared by 6 bases and J by 6 bases, with 14 bases of the junction left unmatched. The chain's CDR3 is CASSLTGTGYSAGELFF. The CDR3 bases are TGTGCCAGCAGCCTCACCGGGACAGGGTACTCGGCCGGGGAGCTGTTTTTT.

The genes are TRBV7-2 and TRBJ2-7, with 8 bases identical to TRBD1. The CDR3 spans 15 residues. V lost 5 bases and J lost 3; bases outside the gene matches: 9. CDR1 SGHTA and CDR2 FQGNSA come from the germline V gene. The CDR3 bases are TGTGCCAGCAGCCCTACGACAGGGGCGGTCTACGAGCAGTACTTC. The encoded protein is CASSPTTGAVYEQYF.

V usage is TRBV7-2 and J usage is TRBJ2-1, with 10 bases aligning to TRBD2. V shed 4 bases and J 8 bases; nucleotides not matched to a gene: 8. This CDR3 is built from 15 residues. Germline CDR1 and CDR2: SGHTA and FQGNSA. Written as DNA, the CDR3 is TGTGCCAGCAGCTGGACCGGGACTAGCGTCGATGAGCAGTTCTTC. Translating gives CASSWTGTSVDEQFF. The entire variable domain, with the rest obtained from reference TRBV7-2 and TRBJ2-1, is as follows: GAGVSQSPSNKVTEKGKDVELRCDPISGHTALYWYRQSLGQGLEFLIYFQGNSAPDKSGLPSDRFSAERTGGSVSTLTIQRTQQEDSAVYLCASSWTGTSVDEQFFGPGTRLTVL.

This chain connects TRBV21-1 to TRBJ1-5; TRBD1, the table's D call, lacks a check against the DNA. TRBV21-1 is a recognized pseudogene. The CDR3 is made up of 15 amino acids. Here the CDR3 DNA reads TGTGCCAGCATCAATACAGGGGGCGCTTTTCAGCCCCAGCATTTT. This encodes CASINTGGAFQPQHF.

This clone was counted many times. The chain joins TRBV28 to TRBJ1-2, with a possible D match to TRBD1 (5 bases). The CDR3 runs 16 residues. V was cut by 6 bases and J by 2 bases, with 19 bases left in between. The germline V gene has CDR1 MDHEN and CDR2 SYDVKM. CDR3 sequence (DNA): TGTGCCAGCAGCCGTTCGCCCTTGAAGGGGAACTATGGCTACACCTTC. Residues: CASSRSPLKGNYGYTF.

The chain combines TRBV7-9 with TRBJ2-5; tentatively, D is TRBD2 (5 bases). Trimming pared 0 bases from V and 9 bases from J, leaving 8 bases between. The CDR3 runs 12 residues. Germline CDR1 SEHNR, CDR2 FQNEAQ (reference sequence). The CDR3 spells CASSLAAGPQYF. CDR3 coding DNA: TGTGCCAGCAGCTTAGCCGCGGGCCCCCAGTACTTC. The full variable domain, rest sourced from reference TRBV7-9 and TRBJ2-5, is DTGVSQNPRHKITKRGQNVTFRCDPISEHNRLYWYRQTLGQGPEFLTYFQNEAQLEKSRLLSDRFSAERPKGSFSTLEIQRTEQGDSAMYLCASSLAAGPQYFGPGTRLLVL.

J is TRBJ1-5 and V is TRBV19, with 7 bases aligning to TRBD1. With V trimmed by 3 bases and J by 7 bases, 9 bases remained unmatched. The length of the CDR3 is 15 residues. Germline V lookup: CDR1 LNHDA, CDR2 SQIVND (reference sequence). CDR3 loop: CASSMRGRGVQPQHF. CDR3 nucleotide sequence: TGTGCCAGTAGTATGAGGGGGCGGGGTGTCCAGCCCCAGCATTTT.

The chain joins TRBV4-2 to TRBJ1-2; 7 bases align to TRBD1. The germline CDR1 and CDR2 sequences are LGHNA and YNFKEQ. V lost 5 bases, J lost 4 bases, and 7 bases stayed unmatched. The CDR3 is 14 amino acids. CDR3 protein: CASSSRQGFYGYTF. In DNA form, the CDR3 reads TGTGCCAGCAGCTCCCGACAGGGCTTCTATGGCTACACCTTC.

This sequence joins TRBV24-1 and TRBJ2-5, with D hard to call. The germline gives CDR1 KGHDR, CDR2 SFDVKD. The CDR3 is made up of 12 amino acids. V shed 4 bases and J shed 7 bases, with 9 bases lying between them. The DNA for the CDR3 is TGTGCCACCAGTGACCCGTCTTGGACCCAGTACTTC. Translating gives CATSDPSWTQYF.

This clone appeared a few times. The genes are TRBV28 and TRBJ1-5; 9 bases agree with TRBD1. The CDR3 length is 18 residues. Germline trimming cut 5 bases from V and 3 bases from J; bases unmatched to any gene: 14. CDR1 and CDR2 (germline): MDHEN, SYDVKM. The CDR3 is CASSRPQTGGFINQPQHF. The CDR3 coding sequence is TGTGCCAGCAGTCGCCCCCAGACAGGGGGTTTTATCAATCAGCCCCAGCATTTT.

The V call is TRBV7-2, the J call TRBJ2-2; maybe TRBD1 (6 bases). The CDR3 is 15 residues long. Germline V CDR1 and CDR2: SGHTA, FQGNSA. V lost 5 bases and J lost 3, with 13 bases in between. The CDR3 here is CASSTRQADTGELFF. CDR3 sequence (DNA): TGTGCCAGCAGCACCCGACAGGCAGACACCGGGGAGCTGTTTTTT.